The 2 T cell receptor beta chains listed next were all sequenced from one sample in a study of T cell responses to AZD1222 COVID-19 vaccine. Only in-frame clones appear in the TCRdb table, and some are missing; sequencing was by immunoSEQ multiplex PCR. The table has some 200,000 clones, more than 75% seen once. The sample here was peripheral blood, taken 28 days after the second AZD1222 dose. The receptors derive from an adult who received the AZD1222 COVID-19 vaccine.

CDR3 DNA sequence: TGTGCCAGCAGCCCGAGACTAGCGGAACCCCCGGGGGAGCAGTTCTTC. Its protein is CASSPRLAEPPGEQFF. The V call is TRBV3-1 (or the pseudogene TRBV3-2), the J call TRBJ2-1; 9 bases are a match to TRBD2. This CDR3 is 16 amino acids long. Germline loops: CDR1 LGHDT, CDR2 YNNKEL (reference sequence). V was clipped by 4 bases and J by 10 bases; unmatched bases: 14.

The chain couples TRBV7-2 to TRBJ1-2; D is uncertain. V lost 2 bases, J lost 4 bases, and 5 bases lay in between. Germline V CDR1 and CDR2: SGHTA, FQGNSA. The CDR3 has 12 amino acids. CDR3: CASSLQSYGYTF. The CDR3 nucleotides read TGTGCCAGCAGCTTACAGAGCTATGGCTACACCTTC.